The entry below describes one TCR beta chain. This record comes from a study of blood T cell repertoires in COVID-19. There are 12 residues in the CDR3. Germline V gene data show CDR1 as MGHDK and CDR2 as SYGVNS. The V end was cut by 6 bases, the J end by 5 bases, with 10 bases between. Measured with immunoSEQ multiplex PCR; TCRdb has only the in-frame clones, and not every one. The sample lists approximately 94,000 clones, roughly 80% occurring once. Material for sequencing was peripheral blood. This TCR was sampled from a woman between 65 and 79 years old with acute or convalescent COVID-19. The rearrangement joins TRBV25-1 to TRBJ1-1; tentative D call: TRBD1 (5 bases). The CDR3: CASRAGQTEAFF. The CDR3 bases are TGTGCCAGCAGGGCGGGGCAGACTGAAGCTTTCTTT. Filled out from reference TRBV25-1 and TRBJ1-1, the complete variable domain reads EADIYQTPRYLVIGTGKKITLECSQTMGHDKMYWYQQDPGMELHLIHYSYGVNSTEKGDLSSESTVSRIRTEHFPLTLESARPSHTSQYLCASRAGQTEAFFGQGTRLTVV.